These 14 T cell receptor beta chains originate from one sample sequenced in a study of CD8 T cells in ankylosing spondylitis. TCRdb independently ran MiXCR on the 5' RACE reads; one entry per CDR3 protein. The repertoire consists of around 39,000 distinct CDR3 sequences, with 10% to 15% occurring once and the leading ten covering roughly 30%. Material: synovial fluid, either unsorted or a sorted T cell fraction (not recorded which). These receptors were taken from a male donor with ankylosing spondylitis.

The chain employs TRBV7-9 and TRBJ2-1; 8 bases match TRBD1. This CDR3 is 15 amino acids long. V lost 5 bases and J lost 8; bases outside the gene matches: 11. The V gene's germline CDR1 is SEHNR and CDR2 FQNEAQ (reference sequence). The CDR3 region has the DNA TGTGCCAGCAGCCCACAGGGGGTTGGTATATATGAGCAGTTCTTC. Its protein is CASSPQGVGIYEQFF.

The chain links TRBV1 to TRBJ1-4. TRBV1 is a known pseudogene. The CDR3 length is 15 residues. CDR3 residues: CASRQDSATQRNLFF. The CDR3 DNA reads TGTGCCAGCAGACAAGACTCAGCCACGCAGAGAAACCTGTTTTTT.

This clonotype was detected a few times. The chain joins TRBV7-9 to TRBJ2-3, with 8 nucleotides matching TRBD2. Germline CDR1 reads SEHNR; CDR2 reads FQNEAQ (reference sequence). Losses at the gene ends were 4 bases for V and 2 bases for J; bases not matched to a gene: 11. The CDR3 is made up of 17 amino acids. CDR3 amino acids: CASSSGALAVFTDTQYF. In DNA, the CDR3 is TGTGCCAGCAGCTCCGGGGCACTAGCGGTTTTCACAGATACGCAGTATTTT.

The chain is built from TRBV6-2 or TRBV6-3 and TRBJ2-5, with D uncertain. Germline CDR1 reads MNHEY; CDR2 reads SVGEGT. The ends were cut back, 10 bases at V and 2 bases at J, with 14 bases in the middle. CDR3 length: 13 amino acids. The CDR3 coding sequence is TGTGCCACCGCGGTACAGCCACAAGAGACCCAGTACTTC. Translation: CATAVQPQETQYF.

J is TRBJ2-1 and V is TRBV11-2; 13 nucleotides agree with TRBD2. The germline CDR1 and CDR2 sequences are SGHAT and FQNNGV. V trimming: 11 bases; J trimming: 1 base; junction bases outside the gene matches: 11. The CDR3 loop spans 17 amino acids. The chain's CDR3 is CAFSPTSGGTSYNEQFF. Here the CDR3 DNA reads TGTGCCTTCAGTCCGACTAGCGGGGGGACTTCCTACAATGAGCAGTTCTTC.

The chain uses TRBV5-1 and TRBJ2-3, with 7 nucleotides matching TRBD1. This CDR3 region has 14 residues. CDR1 SGHRS and CDR2 YFSETQ come from the germline V gene. With 6 bases clipped from V and 4 bases from J, the junction kept 8 bases outside the gene matches. CDR3 nucleotide sequence: TGCGCCAGCACCGGGACAGCTGTGGCAGATACGCAGTATTTT. It is translated as CASTGTAVADTQYF.

The chain has TRBV4-3 and TRBJ1-5; 10 bases line up with TRBD1. The CDR3 totals 19 residues. The germline CDR1 and CDR2 sequences are LGHNA and YSLEER. The junction had 11 bases not matched to a gene; V was cut back by 2 bases and J by 1 base. The CDR3 nucleotides are TGCGCCAGCAGCCAAAGTCCCGACAGGGGGCTGCAAAGCAATCAGCCCCAGCATTTT. It translates to CASSQSPDRGLQSNQPQHF.

The chain combines TRBV13 with TRBJ1-1; D gene unclear. The V gene lost 3 bases and the J gene lost 4 bases, with 12 bases spanning the gap. Per germline, CDR1 PRHDT and CDR2 FYEKMQ (reference sequence). This CDR3 region has 14 residues. The CDR3 DNA follows: TGTGCCAGCAGCTTTTTATGGTTGAGCACTGAAGCTTTCTTT. It encodes CASSFLWLSTEAFF.

This clonotype was counted only a few times. The V and J genes are TRBV11-1 and TRBJ2-1, with unresolved D. Trimming cost V 5 bases and J 5 bases, with 28 bases left between them. CDR3 length equals 19 residues. Germline V lookup: CDR1 SGHAT, CDR2 FQDESV (reference sequence). Written as DNA, the CDR3 is TGTGCCAGCAGCGGAGACGGGTATCTTCACGGTGTCCGGGACAATGAGCAGTTCTTC. Translation gives CASSGDGYLHGVRDNEQFF.

Sample share makes this clonotype medium-sized (0.01 to 0.1%). The chain carries TRBV18 and TRBJ2-7, with 7 bases fitting TRBD2. V shed 3 bases, J shed 0 bases, and the junction held 8 bases outside the gene matches. The germline gives CDR1 KGHSH, CDR2 LQKENI. This CDR3 comprises 16 residues. The CDR3: CASSPPGGGGSYEQYF. CDR3 sequence (DNA): TGTGCCAGCTCACCGCCGGGGGGAGGCGGCTCCTACGAGCAGTACTTC.

In this sample, this clonotype turned up many times. V and J are TRBV12-3 or TRBV12-4 and TRBJ1-2; D might be TRBD1 (5 bases). The CDR3 runs to 14 residues. The V and J ends lost 5 bases and 4 bases respectively, with 14 bases between them. CDR3: CASSATQEGYGYTF. The CDR3 nucleotides read TGTGCCAGCAGTGCCACACAGGAGGGCTATGGCTACACCTTC.

The chain recombines TRBV5-1 with TRBJ2-7, with a possible D match to TRBD1 (6 bases). Germline CDR1 and CDR2: SGHRS and YFSETQ. The ends were cut back, 5 bases at V and 4 bases at J, with 16 bases in the middle. This CDR3 spans 14 amino acids. CDR3 residues: CASSLNSGVYEQYF. CDR3 sequence (DNA): TGCGCCAGCAGTCTCAACTCAGGGGTGTACGAGCAGTACTTC. The full variable domain, completed using reference TRBV5-1 and TRBJ2-7, is KAGVTQTPRYLIKTRGQQVTLSCSPISGHRSVSWYQQTPGQGLQFLFEYFSETQRNKGNFPGRFSGRQFSNSRSEMNVSTLELGDSALYLCASSLNSGVYEQYFGPGTRLTVT.

The chain links TRBV5-5 to TRBJ1-4, with 7 bases lining up with TRBD1. Per the germline V gene, CDR1 is SGHKS and CDR2 is YYEKEE (reference sequence). The CDR3 has 14 amino acids. V shed 4 bases and J 5 bases; nucleotides not matched to a gene: 5. The CDR3 is CASSMGQLNEKLFF. CDR3 nucleotide sequence: TGTGCCAGCAGCATGGGACAGCTAAATGAAAAACTGTTTTTT.

This clonotype appeared a few times. V is TRBV4-3 and J is TRBJ1-2; 8 bases are shared with TRBD1. The CDR3 length is 14 residues. Trimming took 4 bases from V and 6 from J; bases not matched to a gene: 7. The germline V gene encodes CDR1 LGHNA and CDR2 YSLEER. CDR3 DNA: TGCGCCAGCAGCCCGGGACAGGATTGGGATGGCTACACCTTC. This encodes CASSPGQDWDGYTF.